The next 30 T cell receptor beta chains were all read from a single sample in a study of lymphopenia after photon versus proton radiotherapy (dated by TCRdb to the late 2010s). Library preparation employed the immunoSEQ multiplex PCR assay. Drawn from immuneACCESS, this table holds only the in-frame rearrangements with V and J called that TCRdb kept. Clones are partly lost; checked studies trace under half to an unresolved V gene and leave the rest unexplained. For this sample the table gives around 66,000 clones, of which approximately 86% were detected only once. 2% to 3% of the sample is in the top ten clones. The sample here was peripheral blood, taken from a patient treated with photon-based radiotherapy. These TCRs come from a man in his forties or fifties with gastric cancer.

V usage is TRBV7-2 and J usage is TRBJ2-5; no reliable D call. The germline CDR1 and CDR2 sequences are SGHTA and FQGNSA. V lost 3 bases and J lost 2, with 7 bases in between. This CDR3 region has 13 residues. This CDR3 reads CASSLIGQETQYF. DNA of the CDR3: TGTGCCAGCAGCTTGATCGGACAAGAGACCCAGTACTTC.

The chain combines TRBV2 with TRBJ2-7, with D perhaps matching TRBD1 or TRBD2 (5 bases each). This CDR3 comprises 14 residues. The germline V and J ends were trimmed by 6 bases and 6 bases, with 18 bases remaining between them. The germline gives CDR1 SNHLY, CDR2 FYNNEI. The CDR3 loop reads CASRPGPWSVEQYF. CDR3 DNA: TGTGCCAGCAGGCCGGGACCGTGGTCGGTCGAGCAGTACTTC.

The chain is built from TRBV29-1 and TRBJ2-3, with 8 bases that match TRBD2. This CDR3 is built from 13 residues. The trim removed 0 bases at V and 14 bases at J, leaving 10 bases unmatched. Per germline, CDR1 SQVTM and CDR2 ANQGSEA. The CDR3 DNA follows: TGCAGCGTTGAAGATTTTTCGCAGCGGGGGCGGTATTTT. It encodes CSVEDFSQRGRYF.

This clone was observed once. This CDR3 is CAWSVGQLGTGELFF. As DNA, the CDR3 is TGTGCCTGGAGTGTCGGGCAGTTAGGCACCGGGGAGCTGTTTTTT. This chain connects TRBV30 to TRBJ2-2; D unclear. The germline V and J ends were trimmed by 0 bases and 4 bases, with 12 bases remaining between them. Germline CDR1 is GTSNPN and CDR2 is SVGIG (reference sequence). There are 15 residues in the CDR3.

This clone was seen just once. V gene TRBV30 combines with J gene TRBJ1-3; 7 bases agree with TRBD1. Trimming removed 0 bases from V and 3 bases from J; junction bases left unmatched: 5. Germline V gene data show CDR1 as GTSNPN and CDR2 as SVGIG (reference sequence). CDR3 length: 15 residues. CDR3 coding DNA: TGTGCCTGGAGTGTCGGAGGGGGCCATGGAAACACCATATATTTT. Translated: CAWSVGGGHGNTIYF.

The genes are TRBV5-6 and TRBJ2-5; D unclear. With 4 bases removed from V and 5 bases from J, the gap between germline ends came to 9 bases. Per the germline V gene, CDR1 is SGHDT and CDR2 is YYEEEE. The CDR3 is made up of 12 amino acids. In DNA, the CDR3 is TGTGCCAGCAGCGGACGGACGGAGACCCAGTACTTC. Amino acid sequence: CASSGRTETQYF.

The genes are TRBV15 and TRBJ2-3; TRBD2 matches 11 bases. The CDR3 totals 15 residues. Germline V gives CDR1 LNHNV, CDR2 YYDKDF (reference sequence). Losses at the gene ends were 3 bases for V and 5 bases for J; bases not matched to a gene: 4. CDR3 sequence: CATSSLAGGIDTQYF. The DNA for the CDR3 is TGTGCCACCAGCAGCCTAGCGGGGGGTATAGATACGCAGTATTTT.

V usage is TRBV6-5 and J usage is TRBJ1-5; the D is unclear. CDR3 length: 14 amino acids. Germline V gene data show CDR1 as MNHEY and CDR2 as SVGAGI. Trimming left V 4 bases short and J 4 bases short, with 11 bases between. CDR3 bases: TGTGCCAGCAGTTCCGGGGTTCGGAATCAGCCCCAGCATTTT. It yields the protein CASSSGVRNQPQHF.

The genes are TRBV19 and TRBJ1-5; perhaps TRBD1 as D (5 bases). The CDR3 totals 15 residues. Germline CDR1 and CDR2: LNHDA and SQIVND (reference sequence). Trimming left V 4 bases short and J 2 bases short, with 12 bases between. This CDR3 is CASSTGGGGNQPQHF. The CDR3 DNA reads as TGTGCCAGTAGTACGGGGGGTGGGGGCAATCAGCCCCAGCATTTT.

The rearrangement joins TRBV14 to TRBJ2-3; unclear D gene. Germline V gene lookup returns CDR1 SGHDN and CDR2 FVKESK. The length of the CDR3 is 14 residues. The V gene lost 4 bases and the J gene lost 4 bases, with 12 bases spanning the gap. DNA for the CDR3: TGTGCCAGCAGCCGCGACTTGGTGGCAGATACGCAGTATTTT. It codes for CASSRDLVADTQYF.

This chain links TRBV5-1 with TRBJ2-7; D possibly corresponds to TRBD2 (5 bases). Germline CDR1 reads SGHRS; CDR2 reads YFSETQ. The CDR3 sequence is 14 residues long. Trimming cost V 1 base and J 2 bases, with 10 bases left between them. The CDR3 DNA sequence: TGCGCCAGCAGCTTGAACGCGGGCACCTACGAGCAGTACTTC. Translating it yields CASSLNAGTYEQYF.

This sequence joins TRBV9 and TRBJ2-7, with 8 bases identical to TRBD1. Germline V lookup: CDR1 SGDLS, CDR2 YYNGEE. The trim removed 0 bases at V and 5 bases at J, leaving 7 bases unmatched. The CDR3 is 15 amino acids. Written as DNA, the CDR3 is TGTGCCAGCAGCGTAGAATGGACAGGGATGGACGAGCAGTACTTC. It specifies CASSVEWTGMDEQYF.

V is TRBV7-2 and J is TRBJ2-5, with 7 bases aligning to TRBD1. The CDR3 totals 17 residues. J was trimmed by 9 bases and V by 1 base; bases with no gene match: 17. Per germline, CDR1 SGHTA and CDR2 FQGNSA. As DNA, the CDR3 is TGTGCCAGCAGCTTAGGGGGAAGACAGGGCCCCCTAGGGGCCCAGTACTTC. This gives the protein CASSLGGRQGPLGAQYF. Filled out from reference TRBV7-2 and TRBJ2-5, the complete variable domain reads GAGVSQSPSNKVTEKGKDVELRCDPISGHTALYWYRQSLGQGLEFLIYFQGNSAPDKSGLPSDRFSAERTGGSVSTLTIQRTQQEDSAVYLCASSLGGRQGPLGAQYFGPGTRLLVL.

CDR3 bases: TGTGCCAGCAGTTACCGGACAGGGGGCCCCTACGAGCAGTACTTC. Its translation is CASSYRTGGPYEQYF. This chain uses TRBV27 with TRBJ2-7, with 11 nucleotides matching TRBD1. The V gene's germline CDR1 is MNHEY and CDR2 SMNVEV (reference sequence). The CDR3 is made up of 15 amino acids. V shed 4 bases, J shed 2 bases, and the junction held 4 bases outside the gene matches.

The V gene is TRBV7-8, the J gene TRBJ2-6, with D possibly being TRBD1 (5 bases). The CDR3 totals 17 residues. V gave up 5 bases and J gave up 0 bases, with 14 bases separating them. Germline V gives CDR1 SGHVS, CDR2 FQNEAQ. CDR3 residues: CASSLDIPSSGANVLTF. The CDR3 nucleotides read TGTGCCAGCAGCCTGGACATCCCGAGCTCTGGGGCCAACGTCCTGACTTTC.

This chain uses TRBV7-2 with TRBJ2-5; 8 bases are a match to TRBD1. In germline, CDR1 is SGHTA, CDR2 FQGNSA. The trim removed 5 bases at V and 5 bases at J, leaving 7 bases unmatched. The CDR3 runs 14 residues. This chain's CDR3 is CASSGQGMRETQYF. Written as DNA, the CDR3 is TGTGCCAGCAGCGGACAGGGAATGCGTGAGACCCAGTACTTC.

The V gene is TRBV19, the J gene TRBJ2-5, with no clear D. The CDR3 runs to 16 residues. Germline CDR1 and CDR2: LNHDA and SQIVND (reference sequence). The ends were cut back, 6 bases at V and 4 bases at J, with 21 bases in the middle. The CDR3 coding sequence is TGTGCCAGTAGCCCTCAAAGGCCGGGCATAGGAGAGACCCAGTACTTC. Translating it yields CASSPQRPGIGETQYF.

V usage is TRBV11-2 and J usage is TRBJ1-1, with D possibly matching TRBD1 (5 bases). The CDR3 is 16 amino acids. Trimming stripped 3 bases from V and 0 bases from J, with 14 bases between. The germline CDR1 and CDR2 sequences are SGHAT and FQNNGV. In nucleotides, the CDR3 is TGTGCCAGCAGCTTGAACCCGGGACGGATGAACACTGAAGCTTTCTTT. Amino acids: CASSLNPGRMNTEAFF. The entire variable domain, with the rest obtained from reference TRBV11-2 and TRBJ1-1, is as follows: EAGVAQSPRYKIIEKRQSVAFWCNPISGHATLYWYQQILGQGPKLLIQFQNNGVVDDSQLPKDRFSAERLKGVDSTLKIQPAKLEDSAVYLCASSLNPGRMNTEAFFGQGTRLTVV.

V usage is TRBV7-2 and J usage is TRBJ2-7; D gene unclear. The CDR3 runs to 12 residues. Germline lookup yields CDR1 SGHTA and CDR2 FQGNSA. The V end was cut by 2 bases, the J end by 7 bases, with 9 bases between. The DNA of the CDR3 is TGTGCCAGCAGCTTACGTCCGTTGGAGCAGTACTTC. Amino acids: CASSLRPLEQYF. Full variable domain (rest looked up from reference TRBV7-2 and TRBJ2-7): GAGVSQSPSNKVTEKGKDVELRCDPISGHTALYWYRQSLGQGLEFLIYFQGNSAPDKSGLPSDRFSAERTGGSVSTLTIQRTQQEDSAVYLCASSLRPLEQYFGPGTRLTVT.

The chain uses TRBV2 and TRBJ2-6, with 8 bases lining up with TRBD1. Germline V CDR1 and CDR2: SNHLY, FYNNEI. V was clipped by 6 bases and J by 2 bases; unmatched bases: 3. CDR3 size: 15 residues. The CDR3 DNA follows: TGTGCCAGCAGATCACAGGGGGCTGGGGCCAACGTCCTGACTTTC. Translation gives CASRSQGAGANVLTF.

This clone was seen only once. The rearrangement joins TRBV6-5 to TRBJ1-1; 10 bases agree with TRBD1. The CDR3 contains 15 residues. V lost 6 bases to trimming and J lost 5 bases; unmatched junction nucleotides: 9. Germline V gene data show CDR1 as MNHEY and CDR2 as SVGAGI. The CDR3 DNA reads as TGTGCCAGCAGCTCTTTGGGACAGGGGATGACTGAAGCTTTCTTT. Its translation is CASSSLGQGMTEAFF.

This sequence joins TRBV18 and TRBJ2-3; 7 nucleotides line up with TRBD1. The CDR3 length is 14 residues. Looked up from germline, CDR1 is KGHSH and CDR2 is LQKENI. The J segment lost 5 bases and the V segment lost 4 bases, leaving 6 bases of the junction unmatched. The CDR3 DNA reads TGTGCCAGCTCACTCACAGGGGAAGGAGATACGCAGTATTTT. This codes for CASSLTGEGDTQYF.

This clone appeared once. The chain combines TRBV18 with TRBJ1-3; the match to TRBD1 covers 7 bases. There are 14 residues in the CDR3. Germline trimming cut 4 bases from V and 4 bases from J; bases unmatched to any gene: 4. Germline lookup yields CDR1 KGHSH and CDR2 LQKENI. The DNA of the CDR3 is TGTGCCAGCTCACAAGACAGGGTCGGAAACACCATATATTTT. It translates to CASSQDRVGNTIYF.

The V call is TRBV5-1, the J call TRBJ1-1; D is uncertain. The germline V gene has CDR1 SGHRS and CDR2 YFSETQ. CDR3 length: 13 residues. V lost 4 bases to trimming and J lost 3 bases, with 10 bases between them. CDR3 bases: TGCGCCAGCAGCCTCCGGGCGGACACTGAAGCTTTCTTT. It encodes CASSLRADTEAFF.

This sequence joins TRBV6-1 and TRBJ2-7; the D is unclear. The V gene lost 9 bases and the J gene lost 0 bases, with 15 bases spanning the gap. Germline V lookup: CDR1 MNHNS, CDR2 SASEGT. CDR3 length: 14 residues. This CDR3 is CASGTHVRSYEQYF. The CDR3 nucleotides are TGTGCCAGTGGTACACATGTACGCTCCTACGAGCAGTACTTC.

The chain couples TRBV4-1 to TRBJ1-3, with TRBD1 as a possible D gene (6 bases). Trimming stripped 0 bases from V and 0 bases from J, with 12 bases between. Germline-derived CDR1 and CDR2 are MGHRA and YSYEKL. CDR3 length: 17 residues. This CDR3 is CASSQDTGPSSGNTIYF. The CDR3, as DNA: TGCGCCAGCAGCCAAGATACAGGGCCAAGCTCTGGAAACACCATATATTTT.

The chain carries TRBV9 and TRBJ1-1, with D maybe TRBD1 (6 bases). Trimming stripped 3 bases from V and 1 base from J, with 10 bases between. The length of the CDR3 is 14 residues. Germline-derived CDR1 and CDR2 are SGDLS and YYNGEE. The CDR3 region has the DNA TGTGCCAGCAGCGCCTCACAGGGGAACACTGAAGCTTTCTTT. Its protein product is CASSASQGNTEAFF.

J is TRBJ1-1 and V is TRBV13, with D possibly being TRBD1 (5 bases). Trimming stripped 5 bases from V and 5 bases from J, with 30 bases between. Germline-derived CDR1 and CDR2 are PRHDT and FYEKMQ (reference sequence). The length of the CDR3 is 19 residues. Written as DNA, the CDR3 is TGTGCCAGCAGCGTCCAACCTCCGGTGGGGCGAGATGAGCAAACTGAAGCTTTCTTT. This codes for CASSVQPPVGRDEQTEAFF.

V usage is TRBV6-5 and J usage is TRBJ1-1, with a possible D match to TRBD1 (5 bases). Trimming pared 6 bases from V and 1 base from J, leaving 12 bases between. CDR1 and CDR2 (germline): MNHEY, SVGAGI. This CDR3 has 14 residues. Here the CDR3 DNA reads TGTGCCAGCAGCCCGTGGGGGAGGAACACTGAAGCTTTCTTT. It encodes CASSPWGRNTEAFF.

The rearrangement links TRBV30 to TRBJ2-7, with 8 bases aligning to TRBD2. Germline CDR1 is GTSNPN and CDR2 is SVGIG (reference sequence). The CDR3 contains 13 residues. V was pared by 5 bases and J by 1 base, with 4 bases of the junction left unmatched. DNA for the CDR3: TGTGCCTGGGCGGGGGGCGGATCCTACGAGCAGTACTTC. It yields the protein CAWAGGGSYEQYF.